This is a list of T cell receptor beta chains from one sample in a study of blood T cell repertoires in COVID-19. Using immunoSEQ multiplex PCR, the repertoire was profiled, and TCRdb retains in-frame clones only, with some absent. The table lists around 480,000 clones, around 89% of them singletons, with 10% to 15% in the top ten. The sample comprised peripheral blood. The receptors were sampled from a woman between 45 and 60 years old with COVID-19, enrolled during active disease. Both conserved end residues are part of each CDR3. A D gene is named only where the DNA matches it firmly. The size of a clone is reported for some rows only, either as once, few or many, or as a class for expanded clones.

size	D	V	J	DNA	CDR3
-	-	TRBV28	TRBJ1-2	TGTGCCAGCAGGGCACCTAACTATGGCTACACCTTC	CASRAPNYGYTF
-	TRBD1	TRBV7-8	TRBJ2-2	TGTGCCAGCAGCTTAGATGACAGGGTTGCAGCCGGGGAGCTGTTTTTT	CASSLDDRVAAGELFF
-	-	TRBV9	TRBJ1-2	TGTGCCAGCAGCGTAGCTGTGGGCGGACTAAAGAGCTATGGCTACACCTTC	CASSVAVGGLKSYGYTF
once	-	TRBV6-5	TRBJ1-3	TGTGCCAGCCCAGAAGGGGCGGCTGGAAACACCATATATTTT	CASPEGAAGNTIYF
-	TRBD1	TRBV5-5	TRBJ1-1	TGTGCCAGCATGAGGGACAGGGGCCCCCCTGGGAACACTGAAGCTTTCTTT	CASMRDRGPPGNTEAFF
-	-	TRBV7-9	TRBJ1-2	TGTGCCAGCAGCCCAATACAGGGAACCAACTATGGCTACACCTTC	CASSPIQGTNYGYTF
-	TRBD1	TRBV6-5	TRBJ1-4	TGTGCCAGCAGGGACAGGACCGCTAATGAAAAACTGTTTTTT	CASRDRTANEKLFF
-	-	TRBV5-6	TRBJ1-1	TGTGCCAGCAGCTTGAGGCAGGGAACGGCTGAAGCTTTCTTT	CASSLRQGTAEAFF
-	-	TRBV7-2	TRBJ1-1	TGTGCCAGCCAGACCCAGGGAGGAGGCACTGAAGCTTTCTTT	CASQTQGGGTEAFF
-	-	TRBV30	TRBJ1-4	TGTGCCTGGAAGAGGGAGGGTACAGAAGGAAAACTGTTTTTT	CAWKREGTEGKLFF
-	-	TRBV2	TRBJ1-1	TGTGCCAGCAGTGAAGATCCCGGCGGGAACACTGAAGCTTTCTTT	CASSEDPGGNTEAFF
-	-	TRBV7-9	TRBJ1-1	TGTGCCAGCAGCTTCCAGGCGCAGGGATCGACTGAAGCTTTCTTT	CASSFQAQGSTEAFF
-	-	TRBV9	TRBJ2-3	TGTGCCAGCAGTCCCTTCGGGTCTCCGTCGGATACGCAGTATTTT	CASSPFGSPSDTQYF
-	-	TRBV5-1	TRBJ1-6	TGCGCCAGCAGCGTGGAAGGGAGCAATAATTCACCCCTCCACTTT	CASSVEGSNNSPLHF
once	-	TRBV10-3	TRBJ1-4	TGTGCCATCAGTTACGACAGCACTAATGAAAAACTGTTTTTT	CAISYDSTNEKLFF
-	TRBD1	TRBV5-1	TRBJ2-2	TGCGCCAGCAGCTGGACAGGGCTAGGAGGTAACACCGGGGAGCTGTTTTTT	CASSWTGLGGNTGELFF
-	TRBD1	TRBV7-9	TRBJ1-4	TGTGCCAGCAGCTTAGCTTCCACAGGGGGCGGTGAAAAACTGTTTTTT	CASSLASTGGGEKLFF
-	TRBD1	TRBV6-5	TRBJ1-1	TGTGCCAGCAGTTACTTAACAGGGGGAGACACTGAAGCTTTCTTT	CASSYLTGGDTEAFF
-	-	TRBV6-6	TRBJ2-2	TGTGCCAGCAGTTACCGGGGGTCGGGCACCGGGGAGCTGTTTTTT	CASSYRGSGTGELFF
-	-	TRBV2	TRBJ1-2	TGTGCCAGCAGTTATGACAGTGTGGCTAACTATGGCTACACCTTC	CASSYDSVANYGYTF
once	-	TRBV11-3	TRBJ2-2	TGTGCCAGCAGCTTAGGTCCTGAGGGCACCGGGGAGCTGTTTTTT	CASSLGPEGTGELFF
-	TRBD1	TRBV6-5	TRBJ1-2	TGTGCCAGCACCGACAGGGGGAGTAGCTATGGCTACACCTTC	CASTDRGSSYGYTF
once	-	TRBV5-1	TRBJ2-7	TGCGCCAGCAGCCCGGACAGATCTTACGAGCAGTACTTC	CASSPDRSYEQYF
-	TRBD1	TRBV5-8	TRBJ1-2	TGTGCCAGCAGCTCGAACCACAGGGGCTATGGCTACACCTTC	CASSSNHRGYGYTF
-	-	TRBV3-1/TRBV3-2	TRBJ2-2	TGTGCCAGCAACCTACTGGACACCGGGGAGCTGTTTTTT	CASNLLDTGELFF
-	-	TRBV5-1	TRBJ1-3	TGCGCCAGCAGCTTGGACATAGGAAACACCATATATTTT	CASSLDIGNTIYF
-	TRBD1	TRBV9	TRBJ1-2	TGTGCCAGCAGCAGGGGGCAGGGCTATGGCTACACCTTC	CASSRGQGYGYTF
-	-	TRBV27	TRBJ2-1	TGTGCCAGCACTCTTACGACGGGCTACAATGAGCAGTTCTTC	CASTLTTGYNEQFF
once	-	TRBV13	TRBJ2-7	TGTGCCAGCAGCCACACAGGTCCCTACGCGGAGCAGTACTTC	CASSHTGPYAEQYF
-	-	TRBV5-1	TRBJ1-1	TGCGCCAGCAGCTTTGGACAAGACACTGAAGCTTTCTTT	CASSFGQDTEAFF
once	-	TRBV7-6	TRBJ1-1	TGTGCCAGCGGGAGGGGGATAGAGAACACTGAAGCTTTCTTT	CASGRGIENTEAFF
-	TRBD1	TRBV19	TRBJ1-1	TGTGCCAGTAGTATTCTTCCAGGGGGTTACACTGAAGCTTTCTTT	CASSILPGGYTEAFF
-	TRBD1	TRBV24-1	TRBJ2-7	TGTGCCACCAGTGTAGGCGCGACAGGGAGCGAGCAGTACTTC	CATSVGATGSEQYF
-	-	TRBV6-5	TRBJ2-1	TGTGCCAGCAGTCCCGAGCGATTGGCCTACAATGAGCAGTTCTTC	CASSPERLAYNEQFF
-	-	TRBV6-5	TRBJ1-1	TGTGCCAGCAGTTTACGGGTGCGGACTGAAGCTTTCTTT	CASSLRVRTEAFF
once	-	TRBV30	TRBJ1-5	TGTGCCTGGAGTACGGAGGGGCGGCAGCCCCAGCATTTT	CAWSTEGRQPQHF
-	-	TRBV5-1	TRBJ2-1	TGCGCCAGCAGCTTGGACAGCTCCTACAATGAGCAGTTCTTC	CASSLDSSYNEQFF
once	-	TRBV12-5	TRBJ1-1	TGTGCTAGTGGTCCGACTCTATCAGCGGAAGCTTTCTTT	CASGPTLSAEAFF
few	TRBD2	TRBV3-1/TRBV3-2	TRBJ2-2	TGTGCCAGCAGTTGGCAGCGGGGTCGGGAGGAGCTGTTTTTT	CASSWQRGREELFF
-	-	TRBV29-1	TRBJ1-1	TGCAGCGCCAGGGGCCGAATGAACACTGAAGCTTTCTTT	CSARGRMNTEAFF
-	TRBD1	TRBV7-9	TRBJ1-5	TGTGCCAGCAGCCTACAGGGGACAAATCAGCCCCAGCATTTT	CASSLQGTNQPQHF
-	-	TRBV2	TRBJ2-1	TGTGCCATTCAGACAGCCAATGAGCAGTTCTTC	CAIQTANEQFF
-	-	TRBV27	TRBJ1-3	TGTGCCAGCAGTCCCGGACAGTTCTCTGGAAACACCATATATTTT	CASSPGQFSGNTIYF
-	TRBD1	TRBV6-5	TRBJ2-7	TGTGCCAGCAGTCCCTCTGGGACAGGCTCCTACGAGCAGTACTTC	CASSPSGTGSYEQYF
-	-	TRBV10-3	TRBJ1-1	TGTGCCATCAGTGAGTCCTCGGACACTTTGAACACTGAAGCTTTCTTT	CAISESSDTLNTEAFF
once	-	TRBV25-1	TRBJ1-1	TGTGCCAGCAGGAGGGAGGCCACTGAAGCTTTCTTT	CASRREATEAFF
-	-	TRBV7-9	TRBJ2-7	TGTGCCAGCAGCGTCCCGATGCGGGAGCAGTACTTC	CASSVPMREQYF
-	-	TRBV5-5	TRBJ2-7	TGTGCCAGCACAAACAGGGAGGGGTACGAGCAGTACTTC	CASTNREGYEQYF
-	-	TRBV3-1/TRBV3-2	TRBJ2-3	TGTGCCAGCAGCCTAGCTCAATCGGATACGCAGTATTTT	CASSLAQSDTQYF
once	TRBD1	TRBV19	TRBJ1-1	TGTGCCAGTAGTATCTCGGGCAGGGGGGTGAACACTGAAGCTTTCTTT	CASSISGRGVNTEAFF
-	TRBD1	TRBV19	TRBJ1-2	TGTGCCAGTAGCTGGGACAGGGAGCTCTATGGCTACACCTTC	CASSWDRELYGYTF
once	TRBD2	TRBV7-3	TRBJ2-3	TGTGCCAGCAGCTTAACCGGGGGGATGACAGATACGCAGTATTTT	CASSLTGGMTDTQYF
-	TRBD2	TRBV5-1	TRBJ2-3	TGCGCCAGCAGCTTAAGCGGGGTACTACCAGATACGCAGTATTTT	CASSLSGVLPDTQYF
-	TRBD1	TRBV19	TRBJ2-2	TGTGCCAGTAGCCGACAGGGTCTCACCGGGGAGCTGTTTTTT	CASSRQGLTGELFF
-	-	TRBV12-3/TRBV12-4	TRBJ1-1	TGTGCCAGCAGTTTCAGGTGGGCTGAAGCTTTCTTT	CASSFRWAEAFF
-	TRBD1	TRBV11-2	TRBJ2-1	TGTGCCAGCAGCACTTCCGGGACAGAATACAATGAGCAGTTCTTC	CASSTSGTEYNEQFF
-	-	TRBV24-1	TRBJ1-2	TGTGCCACCAGTGATCCGGCCCTAAAGGGGGACTATGGCTACACCTTC	CATSDPALKGDYGYTF
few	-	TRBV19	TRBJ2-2	TGTGCCAGTAGTGGTTTTCGGGGGTCGTTCCCCGGGGAGCTGTTTTTT	CASSGFRGSFPGELFF
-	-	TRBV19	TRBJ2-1	TGTGCCAGTAGTATCATTCGGGTGCTGGGTAGCTCCTACAATGAGCAGTTCTTC	CASSIIRVLGSSYNEQFF